These 9 T cell receptor beta chains were all obtained from the same sample, sequenced in a study of a mutant IDH1 vaccine in newly diagnosed glioma. The time point here: week 35, safety follow-up. Every vaccination contained 300 ug of the mutant IDH1 20-mer peptide and was paired with topical imiquimod. Clones were read by immunoSEQ multiplex PCR, and TCRdb kept only the in-frame ones, dropping some. In the table there are around 60,000 clones, more than 80% of which are singletons. For these receptors, no antigen is known. The material sequenced was PBMCs, taken from a glioma patient whose treatment included an IDH1 peptide vaccine. The source of these receptors is a man aged 35 to 55 with glioma.

This sequence joins TRBV7-9 and TRBJ2-7; D is unclear. The CDR3 totals 14 residues. V was cut by 1 base and J by 6 bases, with 13 bases left in between. The V gene's germline CDR1 is SEHNR and CDR2 FQNEAQ (reference sequence). For the CDR3, the DNA is TGTGCCAGCAGCTTAGACCTCGGACCCGGCGAGCAGTACTTC. Translating it yields CASSLDLGPGEQYF.

This clone was seen only a few times. The chain couples TRBV11-2 to TRBJ2-5, with no clear D. The CDR3 is 17 amino acids. Looked up from germline, CDR1 is SGHAT and CDR2 is FQNNGV. The ends were cut back, 5 bases at V and 9 bases at J, with 28 bases in the middle. CDR3 protein: CASSRIPSPASPQAQYF. The CDR3 nucleotides read TGTGCCAGCAGCCGGATCCCATCTCCGGCTTCCCCCCAGGCCCAGTACTTC.

V and J are TRBV20-1 and TRBJ1-2; D uncertain. V shed 3 bases and J shed 4 bases, with 6 bases lying between them. The length of the CDR3 is 11 residues. Germline V gene data show CDR1 as DFQATT and CDR2 as SNEGSKA (reference sequence). CDR3 in DNA: TGCAGTGCTAGTCCCCTCTATGGCTACACCTTC. Protein product: CSASPLYGYTF.

The chain recombines TRBV7-2 with TRBJ2-6; D is perhaps TRBD1 (6 bases). The CDR3 covers 17 residues. CDR1 SGHTA and CDR2 FQGNSA come from the germline V gene. V gave up 4 bases and J gave up 4 bases, with 17 bases separating them. The CDR3 protein is CASSSGTTITGANVLTF. The CDR3 DNA reads as TGTGCCAGCAGCTCCGGGACAACGATAACCGGGGCCAACGTCCTGACTTTC.

The count of this clone is one. This rearrangement joins TRBV27 to TRBJ2-2, with D tentatively TRBD1 (5 bases). The germline V gene has CDR1 MNHEY and CDR2 SMNVEV (reference sequence). The germline V and J ends were trimmed by 3 bases and 4 bases, with 9 bases remaining between them. The CDR3 totals 14 residues. For the CDR3, the DNA is TGTGCCAGCAGTTTCGTCAGGGCCACCGGGGAGCTGTTTTTT. It encodes CASSFVRATGELFF.

This chain connects TRBV19 to TRBJ2-7; D tentatively fits TRBD1 or TRBD2 (5 bases each). CDR3 length: 15 amino acids. The germline gives CDR1 LNHDA, CDR2 SQIVND (reference sequence). V was clipped by 7 bases and J by 4 bases, with 20 bases between them. Here the CDR3 reads CASTSTGASRYEQYF. DNA of the CDR3: TGTGCCAGTACCTCGACCGGGGCGAGTAGATACGAGCAGTACTTC.

This clone was seen once. The chain carries TRBV7-9 and TRBJ1-1; D not certain. Per the germline V gene, CDR1 is SEHNR and CDR2 is FQNEAQ (reference sequence). CDR3 length equals 12 residues. V gave up 11 bases and J gave up 6 bases, with 16 bases separating them. The CDR3 sequence is CAATLYGSEAFF. CDR3 bases: TGTGCCGCGACCCTTTACGGCTCTGAAGCTTTCTTT.

The chain combines TRBV5-1 with TRBJ2-5, with 10 bases matching TRBD2. The CDR3 covers 17 residues. J lost 1 base, V lost 0 bases, and 6 bases had no gene match. In germline, CDR1 is SGHRS, CDR2 YFSETQ. The CDR3 nucleotides read TGCGCCAGCAGCTTGGCCTTAGCGGGAGGCTTCCAAGAGACCCAGTACTTC. This translates into CASSLALAGGFQETQYF.

This sequence joins TRBV9 and TRBJ1-6, with TRBD1 matching 10 bases. Germline CDR1 and CDR2: SGDLS and YYNGEE. The CDR3 loop spans 15 amino acids. V was clipped by 0 bases and J by 8 bases; unmatched bases: 2. The CDR3 DNA follows: TGTGCCAGCAGCGTAGTCGGGACAGGGGATTCACCCCTCCACTTT. Protein: CASSVVGTGDSPLHF.